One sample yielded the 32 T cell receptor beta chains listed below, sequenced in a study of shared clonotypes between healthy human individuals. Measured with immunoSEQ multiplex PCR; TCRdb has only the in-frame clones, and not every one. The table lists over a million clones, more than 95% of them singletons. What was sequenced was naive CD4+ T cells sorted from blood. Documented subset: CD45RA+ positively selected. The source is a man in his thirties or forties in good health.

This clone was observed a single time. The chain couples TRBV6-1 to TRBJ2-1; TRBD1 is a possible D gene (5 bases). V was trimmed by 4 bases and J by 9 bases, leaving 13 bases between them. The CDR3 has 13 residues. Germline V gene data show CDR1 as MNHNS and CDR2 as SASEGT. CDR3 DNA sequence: TGTGCCAGCAGTGGGGCAGGGCCAAGTGAGCAGTTCTTC. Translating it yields CASSGAGPSEQFF.

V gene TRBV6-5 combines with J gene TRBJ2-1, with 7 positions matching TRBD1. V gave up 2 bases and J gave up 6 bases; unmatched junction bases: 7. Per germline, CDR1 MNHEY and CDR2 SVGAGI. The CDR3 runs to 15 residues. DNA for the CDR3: TGTGCCAGCAGTTACAGGGACAGCAGACTCAATGAGCAGTTCTTC. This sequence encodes CASSYRDSRLNEQFF.

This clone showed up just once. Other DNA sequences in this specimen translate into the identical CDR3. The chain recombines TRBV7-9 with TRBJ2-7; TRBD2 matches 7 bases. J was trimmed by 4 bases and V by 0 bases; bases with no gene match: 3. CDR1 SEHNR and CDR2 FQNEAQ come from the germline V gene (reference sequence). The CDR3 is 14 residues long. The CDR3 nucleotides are TGTGCCAGCAGCTTAGCGGGAGGGCCATACGAGCAGTACTTC. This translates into CASSLAGGPYEQYF.

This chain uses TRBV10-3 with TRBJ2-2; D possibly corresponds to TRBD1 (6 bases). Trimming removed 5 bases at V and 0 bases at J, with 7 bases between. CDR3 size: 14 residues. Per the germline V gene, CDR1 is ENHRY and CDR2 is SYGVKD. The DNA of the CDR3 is TGTGCCATCAGTCAGGGGACGAACACCGGGGAGCTGTTTTTT. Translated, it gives CAISQGTNTGELFF.

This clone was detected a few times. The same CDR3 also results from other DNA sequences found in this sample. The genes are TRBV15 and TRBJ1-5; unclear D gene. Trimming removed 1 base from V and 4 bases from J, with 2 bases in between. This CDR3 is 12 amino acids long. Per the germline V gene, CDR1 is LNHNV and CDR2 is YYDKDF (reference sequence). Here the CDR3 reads CATSRVNQPQHF. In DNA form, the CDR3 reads TGTGCCACCAGCAGAGTGAATCAGCCCCAGCATTTT.

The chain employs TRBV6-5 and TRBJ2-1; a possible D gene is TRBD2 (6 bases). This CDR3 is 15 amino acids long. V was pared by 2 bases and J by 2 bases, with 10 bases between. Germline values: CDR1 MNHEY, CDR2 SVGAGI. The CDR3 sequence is CASSYGAGTYNEQFF. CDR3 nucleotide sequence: TGTGCCAGCAGTTACGGGGCGGGAACCTACAATGAGCAGTTCTTC.

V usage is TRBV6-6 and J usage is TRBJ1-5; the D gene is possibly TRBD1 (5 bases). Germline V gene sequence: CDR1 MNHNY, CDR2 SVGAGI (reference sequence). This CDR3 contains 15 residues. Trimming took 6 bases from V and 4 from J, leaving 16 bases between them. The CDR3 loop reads CASSLRQGINQPQHF. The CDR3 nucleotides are TGTGCCAGCAGCCTACGGCAGGGTATTAATCAGCCCCAGCATTTT.

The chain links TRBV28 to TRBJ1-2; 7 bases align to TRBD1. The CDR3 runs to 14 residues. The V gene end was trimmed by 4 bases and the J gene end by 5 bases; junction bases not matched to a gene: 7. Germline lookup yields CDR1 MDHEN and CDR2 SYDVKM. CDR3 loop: CASSSTGFRYGYTF. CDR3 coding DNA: TGTGCCAGCAGTTCGACAGGGTTCCGGTATGGCTACACCTTC.

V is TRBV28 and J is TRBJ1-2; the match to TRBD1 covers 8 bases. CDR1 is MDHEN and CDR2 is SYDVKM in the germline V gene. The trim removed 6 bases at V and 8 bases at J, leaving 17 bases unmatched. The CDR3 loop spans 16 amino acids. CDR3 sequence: CASSLTGDPKPWGYTF. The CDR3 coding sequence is TGTGCCAGCAGCCTGACAGGGGATCCCAAACCGTGGGGCTACACCTTC.

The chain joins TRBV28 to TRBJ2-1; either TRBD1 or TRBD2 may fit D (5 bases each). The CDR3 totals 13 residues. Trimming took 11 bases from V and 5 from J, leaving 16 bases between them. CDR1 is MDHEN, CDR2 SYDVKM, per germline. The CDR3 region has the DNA TGTGCCGCGGAAGGACACGGGGACAATGAGCAGTTCTTC. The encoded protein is CAAEGHGDNEQFF.

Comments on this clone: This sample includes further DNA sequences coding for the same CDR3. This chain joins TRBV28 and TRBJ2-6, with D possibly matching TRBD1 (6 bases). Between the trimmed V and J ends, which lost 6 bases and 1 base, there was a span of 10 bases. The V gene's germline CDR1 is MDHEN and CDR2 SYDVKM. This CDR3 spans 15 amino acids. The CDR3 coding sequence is TGTGCCAGCAGCCTTAGGGGGTCTGGGGCCAACGTCCTGACTTTC. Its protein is CASSLRGSGANVLTF.

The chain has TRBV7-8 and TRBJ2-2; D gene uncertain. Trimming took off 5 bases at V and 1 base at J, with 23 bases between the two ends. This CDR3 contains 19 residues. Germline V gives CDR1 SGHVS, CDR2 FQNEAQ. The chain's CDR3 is CASSPTEPRIRVNTGELFF. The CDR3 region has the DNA TGTGCCAGCAGCCCCACAGAGCCGAGGATTAGGGTGAACACCGGGGAGCTGTTTTTT.

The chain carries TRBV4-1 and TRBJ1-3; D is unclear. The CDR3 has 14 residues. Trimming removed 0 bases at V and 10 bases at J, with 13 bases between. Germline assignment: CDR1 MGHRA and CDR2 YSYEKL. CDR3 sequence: CASSQDRNGGTIYF. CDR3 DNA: TGCGCCAGCAGCCAAGATCGGAATGGAGGTACCATATATTTT.

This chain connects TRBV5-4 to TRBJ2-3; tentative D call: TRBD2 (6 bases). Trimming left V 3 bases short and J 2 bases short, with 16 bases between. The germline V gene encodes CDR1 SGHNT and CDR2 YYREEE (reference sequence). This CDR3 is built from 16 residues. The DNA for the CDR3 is TGTGCCAGCAGCTCCATAGCGGAAATAAACACAGATACGCAGTATTTT. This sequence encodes CASSSIAEINTDTQYF.

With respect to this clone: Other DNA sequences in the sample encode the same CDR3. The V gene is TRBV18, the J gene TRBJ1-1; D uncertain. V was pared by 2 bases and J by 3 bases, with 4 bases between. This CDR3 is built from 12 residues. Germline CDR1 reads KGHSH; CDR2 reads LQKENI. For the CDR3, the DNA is TGTGCCAGCTCACCATTGGACACTGAAGCTTTCTTT. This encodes CASSPLDTEAFF. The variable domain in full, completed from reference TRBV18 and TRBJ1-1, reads NAGVMQNPRHLVRRRGQEARLRCSPMKGHSHVYWYRQLPEEGLKFMVYLQKENIIDESGMPKERFSAEFPKEGPSILRIQQVVRGDSAAYFCASSPLDTEAFFGQGTRLTVV.

The CDR3 here is CASSVLTGDYNEQFF. The CDR3 nucleotides are TGTGCCAGCAGCGTATTGACAGGGGACTACAATGAGCAGTTCTTC. The chain combines TRBV6-1 with TRBJ2-1, with TRBD1 matching over 8 bases. CDR1 and CDR2 from the germline V gene are MNHNS and SASEGT. V lost 6 bases and J lost 3; bases outside the gene matches: 7. This CDR3 region has 15 residues.

The CDR3 loop is CAISESGLGDIQYF. The CDR3 DNA sequence: TGTGCCATCAGTGAGTCCGGGTTAGGGGACATTCAGTACTTC. The chain carries TRBV10-3 and TRBJ2-4; possibly TRBD1 for D (5 bases). The CDR3 is made up of 14 amino acids. Germline V gene data show CDR1 as ENHRY and CDR2 as SYGVKD. The V and J ends lost 0 bases and 8 bases respectively, with 11 bases between them.

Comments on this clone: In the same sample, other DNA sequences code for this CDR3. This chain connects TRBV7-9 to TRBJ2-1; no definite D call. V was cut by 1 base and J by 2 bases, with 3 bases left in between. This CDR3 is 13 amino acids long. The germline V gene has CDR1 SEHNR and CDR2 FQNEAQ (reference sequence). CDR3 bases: TGTGCCAGCAGCTTAGGGACCTACAATGAGCAGTTCTTC. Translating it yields CASSLGTYNEQFF.

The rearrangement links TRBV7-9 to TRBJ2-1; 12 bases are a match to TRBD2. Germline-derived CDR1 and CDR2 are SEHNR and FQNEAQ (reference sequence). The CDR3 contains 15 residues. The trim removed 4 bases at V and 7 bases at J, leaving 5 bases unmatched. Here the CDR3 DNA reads TGTGCCAGCAGCTCAAGACTAGCGGGAGATAATGAGCAGTTCTTC. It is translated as CASSSRLAGDNEQFF.

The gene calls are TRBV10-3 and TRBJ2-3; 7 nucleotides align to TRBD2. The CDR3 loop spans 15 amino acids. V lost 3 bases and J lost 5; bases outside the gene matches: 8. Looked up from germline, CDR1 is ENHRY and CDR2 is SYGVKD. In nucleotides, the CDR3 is TGTGCCATCAGTGATGAGGGAGGGCCGGTAGATACGCAGTATTTT. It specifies CAISDEGGPVDTQYF.

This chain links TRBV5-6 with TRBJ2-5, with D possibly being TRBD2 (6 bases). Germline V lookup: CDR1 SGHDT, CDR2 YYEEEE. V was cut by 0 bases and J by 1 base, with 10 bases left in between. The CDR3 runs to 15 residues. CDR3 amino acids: CASSLALGGQETQYF. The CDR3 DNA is TGTGCCAGCAGCTTGGCCCTGGGGGGCCAAGAGACCCAGTACTTC.

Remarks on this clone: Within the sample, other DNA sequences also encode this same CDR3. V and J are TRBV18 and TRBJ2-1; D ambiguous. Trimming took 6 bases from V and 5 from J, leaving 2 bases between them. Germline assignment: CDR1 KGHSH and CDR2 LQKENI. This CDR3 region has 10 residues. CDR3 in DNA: TGTGCCAGCTCGAACAATGAGCAGTTCTTC. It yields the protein CASSNNEQFF. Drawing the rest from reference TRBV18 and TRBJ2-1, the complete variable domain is NAGVMQNPRHLVRRRGQEARLRCSPMKGHSHVYWYRQLPEEGLKFMVYLQKENIIDESGMPKERFSAEFPKEGPSILRIQQVVRGDSAAYFCASSNNEQFFGPGTRLTVL.

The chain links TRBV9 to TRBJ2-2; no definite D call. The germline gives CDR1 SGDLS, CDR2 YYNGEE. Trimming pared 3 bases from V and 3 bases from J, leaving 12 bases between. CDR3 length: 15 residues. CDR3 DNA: TGTGCCAGCAGCGCAGGATTTTCGGACACCGGGGAGCTGTTTTTT. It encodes CASSAGFSDTGELFF.

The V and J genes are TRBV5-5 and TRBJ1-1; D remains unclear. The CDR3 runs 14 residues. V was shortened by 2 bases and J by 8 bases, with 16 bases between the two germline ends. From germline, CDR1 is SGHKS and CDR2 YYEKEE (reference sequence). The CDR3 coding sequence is TGTGCCAGCAGCTTAGGTCCTAACGTGGGGGAAGCTTTCTTT. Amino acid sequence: CASSLGPNVGEAFF.

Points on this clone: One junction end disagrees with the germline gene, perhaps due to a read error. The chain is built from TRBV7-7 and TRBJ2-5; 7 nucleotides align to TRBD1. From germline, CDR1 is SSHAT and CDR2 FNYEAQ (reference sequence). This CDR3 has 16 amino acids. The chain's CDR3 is CASSLGRGLARETQYF. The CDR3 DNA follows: TGTGCTAGCAGCTTAGGCAGGGGGTTAGCACGAGAGACCCAGTACTTC.

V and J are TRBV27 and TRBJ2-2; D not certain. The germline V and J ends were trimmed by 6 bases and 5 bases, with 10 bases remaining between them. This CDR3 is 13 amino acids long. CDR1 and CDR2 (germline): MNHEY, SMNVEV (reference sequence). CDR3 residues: CASRESGTGELFF. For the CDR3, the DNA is TGTGCCAGCAGGGAGAGTGGGACCGGGGAGCTGTTTTTT.

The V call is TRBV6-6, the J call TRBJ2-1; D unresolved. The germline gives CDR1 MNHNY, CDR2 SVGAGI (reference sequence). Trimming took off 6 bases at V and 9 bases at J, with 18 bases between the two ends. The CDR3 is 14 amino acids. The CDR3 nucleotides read TGTGCCAGCAGCTCCGATCCATGGGTCGGTGAGCAGTTCTTC. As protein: CASSSDPWVGEQFF.

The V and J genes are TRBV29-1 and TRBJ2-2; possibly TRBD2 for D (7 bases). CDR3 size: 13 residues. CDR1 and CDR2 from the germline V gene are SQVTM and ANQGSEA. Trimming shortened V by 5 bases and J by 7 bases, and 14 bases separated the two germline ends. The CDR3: CSVPGGVGGELFF. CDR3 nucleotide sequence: TGCAGCGTTCCGGGGGGCGTGGGCGGGGAGCTGTTTTTT.

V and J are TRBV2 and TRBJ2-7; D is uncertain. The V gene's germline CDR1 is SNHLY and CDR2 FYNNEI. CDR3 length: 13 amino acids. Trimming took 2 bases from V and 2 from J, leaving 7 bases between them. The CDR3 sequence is CASSESRTYEQYF. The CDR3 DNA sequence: TGTGCCAGCAGTGAATCTAGAACCTACGAGCAGTACTTC.

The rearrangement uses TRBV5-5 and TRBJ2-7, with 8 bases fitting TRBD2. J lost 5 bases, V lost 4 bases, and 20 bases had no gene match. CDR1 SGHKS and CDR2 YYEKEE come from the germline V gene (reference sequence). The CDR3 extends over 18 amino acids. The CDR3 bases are TGTGCCAGCAGCGCCCGGAGCCTAAGCGGGAGCCGTAAACACGAGCAGTACTTC. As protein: CASSARSLSGSRKHEQYF.

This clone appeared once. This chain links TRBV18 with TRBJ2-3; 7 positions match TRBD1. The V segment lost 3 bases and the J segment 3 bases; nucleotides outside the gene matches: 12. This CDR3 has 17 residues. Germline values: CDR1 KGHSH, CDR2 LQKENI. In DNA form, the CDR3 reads TGTGCCAGCTCACCCCAGGCCGGGACAGCAGAAACAGATACGCAGTATTTT. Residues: CASSPQAGTAETDTQYF.

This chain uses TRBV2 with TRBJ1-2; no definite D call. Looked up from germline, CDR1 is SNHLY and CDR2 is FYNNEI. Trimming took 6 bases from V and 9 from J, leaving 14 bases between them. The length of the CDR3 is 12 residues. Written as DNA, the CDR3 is TGTGCCAGCAGATGGGAGGGTGAAAGCTACACCTTC. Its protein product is CASRWEGESYTF.